The rows below give T cell receptor beta chains drawn from one sample of a study of blood T cell repertoires in COVID-19. Method: immunoSEQ multiplex PCR; TCRdb's copy keeps in-frame clones and lacks some. There are hundreds of thousands of clones in the sample; around nine tenths occur only once, and around 13% lies in the top ten. Specimen: peripheral blood. The receptors stem from a woman in her sixties with acute or convalescent COVID-19. CDR3s include the opening cysteine and the closing phenylalanine or tryptophan. The order of the fields is clone size, V gene, J gene, D gene, CDR3 protein, CDR3 DNA. A D gene is named only where the DNA matches it firmly. The size entry is marked missing in some rows and otherwise reads once, few, many or a size class.

few	TRBV2	TRBJ2-7	TRBD1	CASSGMGQGATYEQYF	TGTGCCAGCAGTGGGATGGGACAGGGGGCCACCTACGAGCAGTACTTC
-	TRBV19	TRBJ2-5	TRBD1	CASSIAGRQGLRETQYF	TGTGCCAGTAGTATAGCAGGCCGACAGGGGCTAAGGGAGACCCAGTACTTC
once	TRBV4-1	TRBJ2-7	TRBD2	CASSQGSGALYEQYF	TGCGCCAGCAGCCAAGGTAGCGGGGCCCTTTACGAGCAGTACTTC
-	TRBV5-1	TRBJ2-2	TRBD2	CASSFSGGPVTGELFF	TGCGCCAGCAGCTTTAGCGGGGGGCCGGTCACCGGGGAGCTGTTTTTT
few	TRBV5-4	TRBJ1-2	TRBD1	CASSLQQGVDYGYTF	TGTGCCAGCAGCTTGCAACAGGGGGTTGACTATGGCTACACCTTC
-	TRBV19	TRBJ1-5	-	CASSIPGVESNQPQHF	TGTGCCAGTAGTATCCCAGGGGTAGAGAGCAATCAGCCCCAGCATTTT
-	TRBV10-3	TRBJ2-7	-	CAISARSAGFEQYF	TGTGCCATCAGTGCCCGTAGTGCCGGTTTCGAGCAGTACTTC
few	TRBV9	TRBJ2-7	TRBD1	CASSVADRGPAYEQYF	TGTGCCAGCAGCGTAGCAGACAGGGGCCCCGCCTACGAGCAGTACTTC
once	TRBV6-6	TRBJ1-2	-	CASSSGQLIIF	TGTGCCAGCAGTTCCGGACAGTTAATTATCTTC
-	TRBV4-2	TRBJ2-2	-	CASSQDRDTGELFF	TGTGCCAGCAGCCAAGACAGGGACACCGGGGAGCTGTTTTTT
once	TRBV9	TRBJ1-2	-	CASSEDRRAGGYTF	TGTGCCAGCAGCGAGGATCGGAGGGCGGGTGGCTACACCTTC